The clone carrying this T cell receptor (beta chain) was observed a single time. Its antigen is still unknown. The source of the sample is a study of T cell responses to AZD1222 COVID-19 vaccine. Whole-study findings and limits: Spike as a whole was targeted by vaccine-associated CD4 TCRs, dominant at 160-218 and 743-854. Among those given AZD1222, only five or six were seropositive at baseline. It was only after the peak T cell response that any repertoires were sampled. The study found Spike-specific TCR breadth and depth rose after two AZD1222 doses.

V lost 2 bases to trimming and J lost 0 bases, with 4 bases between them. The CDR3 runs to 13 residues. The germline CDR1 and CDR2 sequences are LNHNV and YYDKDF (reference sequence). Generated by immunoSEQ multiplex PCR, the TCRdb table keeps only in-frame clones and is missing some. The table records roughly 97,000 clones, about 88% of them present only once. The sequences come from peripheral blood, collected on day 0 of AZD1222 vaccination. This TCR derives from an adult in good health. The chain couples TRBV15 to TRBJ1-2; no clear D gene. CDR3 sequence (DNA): TGTGCCACCAGCAGACAGGCTAACTATGGCTACACCTTC. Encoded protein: CATSRQANYGYTF.